This paragraph covers one T cell receptor (beta chain) sequence. Trimming took 4 bases from V and 5 from J; bases not matched to a gene: 14. Germline loops: CDR1 SGHRS, CDR2 YFSETQ. The CDR3 is 16 amino acids. The data are from a study of T-cell memory formation after mild COVID-19. Using its own MiXCR run on the 5' RACE reads, TCRdb lists one record per CDR3 protein. Of roughly 510,000 distinct CDR3 sequences in the sample, roughly 17% were seen once. The chain uses TRBV5-1 and TRBJ2-5, with TRBD2 identical over 7 bases. Sample: PBMCs or a T cell subset sorted from them (not recorded which). The receptor comes from an adult woman who had mild COVID-19 (a few samples of this study predate the infection). Cell type and time point are not known. CDR3 DNA: TGCGCCAGCAGCCGGGATATGGGAGGGAGGTCCGAGACCCAGTACTTC. Its translation is CASSRDMGGRSETQYF.